Listed below are T cell receptor beta chains from one sample, sequenced in a study of blood T cell repertoires in COVID-19. Here immunoSEQ multiplex PCR was the method, and the copy in TCRdb shows in-frame clones only, minus some. Here the sample spans 110,000 to 150,000 clones, about 87% being singletons. The specimen was PBMCs or T cells enriched from blood (not recorded which). The receptors were sampled from a man between 60 and 75 years old who had recovered from COVID-19. CDR3s include the opening cysteine and the closing phenylalanine or tryptophan. The D gene is left open where the match is weak. Some rows mark clone size as missing; the rest say once, few, many or name a class of expanded clone.

cdr3_aa: CASRLVRGLANEKLFF; cdr3_nt: TGTGCCAGCAGACTAGTCCGAGGATTGGCTAATGAAAAACTGTTTTTT; j_call: TRBJ1-4; clone_size: -; d_call: -; v_call: TRBV7-9
cdr3_aa: CASSLTSGSQETQYF; cdr3_nt: TGTGCCAGCAGCTTGACTAGCGGGAGCCAGGAGACCCAGTACTTC; j_call: TRBJ2-5; clone_size: -; d_call: TRBD2; v_call: TRBV5-4
cdr3_aa: CASSPGQGPGGYTF; cdr3_nt: TGCGCCAGCAGCCCCGGACAGGGACCTGGTGGCTACACCTTC; j_call: TRBJ1-2; clone_size: -; d_call: TRBD1; v_call: TRBV5-1
cdr3_aa: CATANSYEQYF; cdr3_nt: TGTGCCACCGCGAACTCCTACGAGCAGTACTTC; j_call: TRBJ2-7; clone_size: few; d_call: -; v_call: TRBV27
cdr3_aa: CASSPRTGEPQHF; cdr3_nt: TGTGCCAGCTCACCTCGGACAGGGGAGCCCCAGCATTTT; j_call: TRBJ1-5; clone_size: once; d_call: TRBD1; v_call: TRBV18
cdr3_aa: CASSLGGRSGGTEAFF; cdr3_nt: TGTGCCAGTAGCCTTGGCGGCAGATCTGGCGGCACTGAAGCTTTCTTT; j_call: TRBJ1-1; clone_size: -; d_call: -; v_call: TRBV19
cdr3_aa: CASSGGASIGELFF; cdr3_nt: TGCGCCAGCAGTGGAGGAGCCTCGATAGGGGAGCTGTTTTTT; j_call: TRBJ2-2; clone_size: -; d_call: -; v_call: TRBV10-2
cdr3_aa: CASSGQTNTEAFF; cdr3_nt: TGTGCCAGCAGCGGACAGACGAACACTGAAGCTTTCTTT; j_call: TRBJ1-1; clone_size: -; d_call: -; v_call: TRBV11-3
cdr3_aa: CAWSIDRGTSYNSPLHF; cdr3_nt: TGTGCCTGGAGTATAGACAGGGGTACATCCTATAATTCACCCCTCCACTTT; j_call: TRBJ1-6; clone_size: -; d_call: TRBD1; v_call: TRBV30
cdr3_aa: CASSHNRLAGGPNEQFF; cdr3_nt: TGTGCCAGCAGCCACAATAGACTAGCGGGAGGGCCCAATGAGCAGTTCTTC; j_call: TRBJ2-1; clone_size: -; d_call: TRBD2; v_call: TRBV5-4
cdr3_aa: CASTPLAGGHSPLHF; cdr3_nt: TGTGCCAGTACCCCATTAGCAGGGGGTCACTCACCCCTCCACTTT; j_call: TRBJ1-6; clone_size: -; d_call: TRBD1; v_call: TRBV19
cdr3_aa: CATSDLTSGREVEQFF; cdr3_nt: TGTGCCACCAGTGACCTGACTAGCGGGAGGGAAGTGGAGCAGTTCTTC; j_call: TRBJ2-1; clone_size: -; d_call: TRBD2; v_call: TRBV24-1
cdr3_aa: CASSPRQNQETQYF; cdr3_nt: TGTGCCAGCAGCCCCCGACAGAACCAAGAGACCCAGTACTTC; j_call: TRBJ2-5; clone_size: -; d_call: -; v_call: TRBV3-1/TRBV3-2
cdr3_aa: CASSTHKAGESPLHF; cdr3_nt: TGTGCCAGCTCTACCCATAAGGCAGGGGAATCACCCCTCCACTTT; j_call: TRBJ1-6; clone_size: -; d_call: -; v_call: TRBV18
cdr3_aa: CASSLLGLAGDNEQFF; cdr3_nt: TGTGCCAGCAGCCTCCTGGGACTAGCGGGGGACAATGAGCAGTTCTTC; j_call: TRBJ2-1; clone_size: -; d_call: TRBD2; v_call: TRBV7-8
cdr3_aa: CSVLPRGNTGELFF; cdr3_nt: TGCAGCGTTTTACCCAGGGGAAACACCGGGGAGCTGTTTTTT; j_call: TRBJ2-2; clone_size: -; d_call: -; v_call: TRBV29-1
cdr3_aa: CASSLAGLENEQFF; cdr3_nt: TGCGCCAGCAGTCTAGCGGGGCTTGAGAATGAGCAGTTCTTC; j_call: TRBJ2-1; clone_size: -; d_call: TRBD2; v_call: TRBV4-1
cdr3_aa: CASSPLYEQYF; cdr3_nt: TGTGCCAGCAGCCCCCTGTACGAGCAGTACTTC; j_call: TRBJ2-7; clone_size: -; d_call: -; v_call: TRBV7-2
cdr3_aa: CASSFSRTVGGELFF; cdr3_nt: TGCGCCAGCAGCTTTAGCCGGACAGTCGGCGGGGAGCTGTTTTTT; j_call: TRBJ2-2; clone_size: -; d_call: -; v_call: TRBV5-1
cdr3_aa: CAPRERDTIYF; cdr3_nt: TGTGCCCCCCGAGAGAGGGACACCATATATTTT; j_call: TRBJ1-3; clone_size: -; d_call: -; v_call: TRBV2
cdr3_aa: CAWSVGRAGRAFF; cdr3_nt: TGTGCCTGGAGTGTAGGGAGGGCAGGGAGAGCTTTCTTT; j_call: TRBJ1-1; clone_size: -; d_call: -; v_call: TRBV30
cdr3_aa: CASSHKRGSYNEQFF; cdr3_nt: TGTGCCAGCAGCCACAAGCGGGGTTCCTACAATGAGCAGTTCTTC; j_call: TRBJ2-1; clone_size: -; d_call: TRBD2; v_call: TRBV14
cdr3_aa: CASSQDSGAFF; cdr3_nt: TGTGCCAGCAGCCAAGATAGCGGAGCTTTCTTT; j_call: TRBJ1-1; clone_size: -; d_call: -; v_call: TRBV3-1/TRBV3-2
cdr3_aa: CASSLLGDQPQHF; cdr3_nt: TGTGCCAGCAGTTTATTAGGGGATCAGCCCCAGCATTTT; j_call: TRBJ1-5; clone_size: -; d_call: -; v_call: TRBV28
cdr3_aa: CATSRDPMKQETQYF; cdr3_nt: TGTGCCACCAGCAGAGATCCTATGAAACAAGAGACCCAGTACTTC; j_call: TRBJ2-5; clone_size: -; d_call: -; v_call: TRBV15
cdr3_aa: CASSPTGQGDGYTF; cdr3_nt: TGTGCCAGCTCACCAACCGGACAGGGAGATGGCTACACCTTC; j_call: TRBJ1-2; clone_size: -; d_call: TRBD1; v_call: TRBV18
cdr3_aa: CASSPLGGAGELFF; cdr3_nt: TGTGCCAGCAGCCCTCTCGGCGGGGCCGGGGAGCTGTTTTTT; j_call: TRBJ2-2; clone_size: -; d_call: -; v_call: TRBV11-2
cdr3_aa: CASSFNQGAANEKLFF; cdr3_nt: TGTGCCAGCAGCTTTAATCAGGGGGCAGCTAATGAAAAACTGTTTTTT; j_call: TRBJ1-4; clone_size: -; d_call: TRBD1; v_call: TRBV5-5
cdr3_aa: CAWSVHRVIAYEQYF; cdr3_nt: TGTGCCTGGAGTGTACACAGGGTGATCGCCTACGAGCAGTACTTC; j_call: TRBJ2-7; clone_size: -; d_call: -; v_call: TRBV30
cdr3_aa: CASRDRRYQPQHF; cdr3_nt: TGTGCCAGCAGGGACAGGAGGTATCAGCCCCAGCATTTT; j_call: TRBJ1-5; clone_size: -; d_call: TRBD1; v_call: TRBV2
cdr3_aa: CASSGGRDGEAFF; cdr3_nt: TGTGCCAGCAGTGGGGGCAGGGATGGTGAAGCTTTCTTT; j_call: TRBJ1-1; clone_size: -; d_call: -; v_call: TRBV28
cdr3_aa: CASSKSGDGNTIYF; cdr3_nt: TGTGCCAGCAGTAAATCCGGGGATGGAAACACCATATATTTT; j_call: TRBJ1-3; clone_size: -; d_call: -; v_call: TRBV2
cdr3_aa: CASRARDRENSPLHF; cdr3_nt: TGTGCCAGTCGAGCTCGGGACAGGGAGAATTCACCCCTCCACTTT; j_call: TRBJ1-6; clone_size: -; d_call: TRBD1; v_call: TRBV19
cdr3_aa: CASSWGQDHTEAFF; cdr3_nt: TGCGCCAGCAGCTGGGGACAGGATCACACTGAAGCTTTCTTT; j_call: TRBJ1-1; clone_size: -; d_call: TRBD1; v_call: TRBV10-2
cdr3_aa: CASSVRTSGNEQYF; cdr3_nt: TGTGCCAGCTCCGTAAGGACTAGCGGGAACGAGCAGTACTTC; j_call: TRBJ2-7; clone_size: -; d_call: TRBD2; v_call: TRBV18
cdr3_aa: CASSPDSTLAKNIQYF; cdr3_nt: TGTGCCAGCAGCCCCGACTCCACCCTAGCCAAAAACATTCAGTACTTC; j_call: TRBJ2-4; clone_size: -; d_call: -; v_call: TRBV3-1/TRBV3-2
cdr3_aa: CASSQTGDTVNQPQHF; cdr3_nt: TGCGCCAGCAGTCAAACGGGGGATACGGTAAATCAGCCCCAGCATTTT; j_call: TRBJ1-5; clone_size: -; d_call: -; v_call: TRBV23-1
cdr3_aa: CSAGAGRRGPGDYGYTF; cdr3_nt: TGCAGCGCGGGGGCTGGGCGCCGAGGGCCAGGGGACTATGGCTACACCTTC; j_call: TRBJ1-2; clone_size: -; d_call: -; v_call: TRBV29-1
cdr3_aa: CASSVARTEGTIYF; cdr3_nt: TGTGCCAGCAGCGTAGCTAGGACCGAGGGCACCATATATTTT; j_call: TRBJ1-3; clone_size: -; d_call: -; v_call: TRBV9
cdr3_aa: CASSISPQDLWYGYTF; cdr3_nt: TGTGCCAGTAGTATAAGTCCACAGGACCTCTGGTATGGCTACACCTTC; j_call: TRBJ1-2; clone_size: -; d_call: -; v_call: TRBV19
cdr3_aa: CASSPSNDEQFF; cdr3_nt: TGTGCCAGCTCGCCGAGTAACGATGAGCAGTTCTTC; j_call: TRBJ2-1; clone_size: -; d_call: -; v_call: TRBV18
cdr3_aa: CASSFRGLAVNTGELFF; cdr3_nt: TGTGCCAGCAGTTTCCGGGGACTAGCCGTTAACACCGGGGAGCTGTTTTTT; j_call: TRBJ2-2; clone_size: once; d_call: TRBD2; v_call: TRBV27
cdr3_aa: CASSSGTGGNSNQPQHF; cdr3_nt: TGTGCCAGCAGTTCCGGGACAGGGGGGAATAGCAATCAGCCCCAGCATTTT; j_call: TRBJ1-5; clone_size: -; d_call: TRBD1; v_call: TRBV28
cdr3_aa: CASSLGQQANEKLFF; cdr3_nt: TGTGCCAGCAGCTTGGGCCAGCAGGCTAATGAAAAACTGTTTTTT; j_call: TRBJ1-4; clone_size: -; d_call: -; v_call: TRBV7-9
cdr3_aa: CASSQEIVGGVLNEQFF; cdr3_nt: TGTGCCAGCAGCCAAGAGATCGTTGGCGGGGTTTTAAATGAGCAGTTCTTC; j_call: TRBJ2-1; clone_size: -; d_call: -; v_call: TRBV3-1/TRBV3-2